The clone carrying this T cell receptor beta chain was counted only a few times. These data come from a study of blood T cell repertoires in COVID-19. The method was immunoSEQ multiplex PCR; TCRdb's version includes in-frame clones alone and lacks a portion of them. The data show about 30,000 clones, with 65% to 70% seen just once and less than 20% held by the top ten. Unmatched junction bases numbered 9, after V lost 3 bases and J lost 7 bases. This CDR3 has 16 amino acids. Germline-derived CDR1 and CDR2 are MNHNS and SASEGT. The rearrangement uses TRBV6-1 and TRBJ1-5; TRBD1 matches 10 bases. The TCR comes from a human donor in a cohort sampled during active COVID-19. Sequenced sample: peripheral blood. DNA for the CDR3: TGTGCCAGCAGTGACCAACCGGGACAGGGGTTCCAGCCCCAGCATTTT. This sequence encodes CASSDQPGQGFQPQHF.